This TCR beta chain was sequenced in a study of CD8 T cells in Susac syndrome. The overall study: Patients with Susac syndrome who were sequenced included more than 5 with active disease and 8 or 9 in remission. Each patient with Susac syndrome, at the time of blood draw, was therapy-naive, on corticosteroids, or on intravenous immunoglobulin alone.

Random-hexamer reverse transcription was applied to about 0.5 to 1 ug RNA. Amplification of TCR beta CDR3 spanned 54 Vbeta and 13 Jbeta via immunoSEQ multiplex PCR. TCRdb reprocessed the immunoSEQ multiplex PCR reads via MiXCR and lists one record per CDR3 protein. The sample shows about 200,000 distinct CDR3 sequences, roughly nine tenths of them seen only once. With 8 bases clipped from V and 1 base from J, the junction kept 13 bases outside the gene matches. Germline loops: CDR1 MDHEN, CDR2 SYDVKM. CDR3 length: 16 residues. The authors carried out high-throughput sequencing of TCR beta. They applied it to CD8+ and CD4+ T cells obtained from blood.

The receptor's source is a human donor with Susac syndrome. The V gene is TRBV28, the J gene TRBJ1-2; 7 nucleotides align to TRBD1. The sample consisted of CD4+ T cells from PBMCs. The CDR3 bases are TGTGCCAGCGGGGGGCCGGGACAGCTCGATAACTATGGCTACACCTTC. Translated: CASGGPGQLDNYGYTF.